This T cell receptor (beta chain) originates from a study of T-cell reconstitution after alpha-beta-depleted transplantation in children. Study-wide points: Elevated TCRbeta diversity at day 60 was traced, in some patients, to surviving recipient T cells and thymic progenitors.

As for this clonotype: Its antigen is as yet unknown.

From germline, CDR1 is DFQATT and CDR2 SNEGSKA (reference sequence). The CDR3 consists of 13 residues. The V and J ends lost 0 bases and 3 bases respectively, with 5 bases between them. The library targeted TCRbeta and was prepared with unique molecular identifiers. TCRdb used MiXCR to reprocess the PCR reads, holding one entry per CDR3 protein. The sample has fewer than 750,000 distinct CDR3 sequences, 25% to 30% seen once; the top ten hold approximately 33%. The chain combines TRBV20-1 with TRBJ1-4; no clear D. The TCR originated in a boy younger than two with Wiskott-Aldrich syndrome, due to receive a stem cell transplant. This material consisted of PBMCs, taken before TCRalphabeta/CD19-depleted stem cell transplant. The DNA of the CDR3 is TGCAGTGCTAGAGACGTGGCTAATGAAAAACTGTTTTTT. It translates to CSARDVANEKLFF.